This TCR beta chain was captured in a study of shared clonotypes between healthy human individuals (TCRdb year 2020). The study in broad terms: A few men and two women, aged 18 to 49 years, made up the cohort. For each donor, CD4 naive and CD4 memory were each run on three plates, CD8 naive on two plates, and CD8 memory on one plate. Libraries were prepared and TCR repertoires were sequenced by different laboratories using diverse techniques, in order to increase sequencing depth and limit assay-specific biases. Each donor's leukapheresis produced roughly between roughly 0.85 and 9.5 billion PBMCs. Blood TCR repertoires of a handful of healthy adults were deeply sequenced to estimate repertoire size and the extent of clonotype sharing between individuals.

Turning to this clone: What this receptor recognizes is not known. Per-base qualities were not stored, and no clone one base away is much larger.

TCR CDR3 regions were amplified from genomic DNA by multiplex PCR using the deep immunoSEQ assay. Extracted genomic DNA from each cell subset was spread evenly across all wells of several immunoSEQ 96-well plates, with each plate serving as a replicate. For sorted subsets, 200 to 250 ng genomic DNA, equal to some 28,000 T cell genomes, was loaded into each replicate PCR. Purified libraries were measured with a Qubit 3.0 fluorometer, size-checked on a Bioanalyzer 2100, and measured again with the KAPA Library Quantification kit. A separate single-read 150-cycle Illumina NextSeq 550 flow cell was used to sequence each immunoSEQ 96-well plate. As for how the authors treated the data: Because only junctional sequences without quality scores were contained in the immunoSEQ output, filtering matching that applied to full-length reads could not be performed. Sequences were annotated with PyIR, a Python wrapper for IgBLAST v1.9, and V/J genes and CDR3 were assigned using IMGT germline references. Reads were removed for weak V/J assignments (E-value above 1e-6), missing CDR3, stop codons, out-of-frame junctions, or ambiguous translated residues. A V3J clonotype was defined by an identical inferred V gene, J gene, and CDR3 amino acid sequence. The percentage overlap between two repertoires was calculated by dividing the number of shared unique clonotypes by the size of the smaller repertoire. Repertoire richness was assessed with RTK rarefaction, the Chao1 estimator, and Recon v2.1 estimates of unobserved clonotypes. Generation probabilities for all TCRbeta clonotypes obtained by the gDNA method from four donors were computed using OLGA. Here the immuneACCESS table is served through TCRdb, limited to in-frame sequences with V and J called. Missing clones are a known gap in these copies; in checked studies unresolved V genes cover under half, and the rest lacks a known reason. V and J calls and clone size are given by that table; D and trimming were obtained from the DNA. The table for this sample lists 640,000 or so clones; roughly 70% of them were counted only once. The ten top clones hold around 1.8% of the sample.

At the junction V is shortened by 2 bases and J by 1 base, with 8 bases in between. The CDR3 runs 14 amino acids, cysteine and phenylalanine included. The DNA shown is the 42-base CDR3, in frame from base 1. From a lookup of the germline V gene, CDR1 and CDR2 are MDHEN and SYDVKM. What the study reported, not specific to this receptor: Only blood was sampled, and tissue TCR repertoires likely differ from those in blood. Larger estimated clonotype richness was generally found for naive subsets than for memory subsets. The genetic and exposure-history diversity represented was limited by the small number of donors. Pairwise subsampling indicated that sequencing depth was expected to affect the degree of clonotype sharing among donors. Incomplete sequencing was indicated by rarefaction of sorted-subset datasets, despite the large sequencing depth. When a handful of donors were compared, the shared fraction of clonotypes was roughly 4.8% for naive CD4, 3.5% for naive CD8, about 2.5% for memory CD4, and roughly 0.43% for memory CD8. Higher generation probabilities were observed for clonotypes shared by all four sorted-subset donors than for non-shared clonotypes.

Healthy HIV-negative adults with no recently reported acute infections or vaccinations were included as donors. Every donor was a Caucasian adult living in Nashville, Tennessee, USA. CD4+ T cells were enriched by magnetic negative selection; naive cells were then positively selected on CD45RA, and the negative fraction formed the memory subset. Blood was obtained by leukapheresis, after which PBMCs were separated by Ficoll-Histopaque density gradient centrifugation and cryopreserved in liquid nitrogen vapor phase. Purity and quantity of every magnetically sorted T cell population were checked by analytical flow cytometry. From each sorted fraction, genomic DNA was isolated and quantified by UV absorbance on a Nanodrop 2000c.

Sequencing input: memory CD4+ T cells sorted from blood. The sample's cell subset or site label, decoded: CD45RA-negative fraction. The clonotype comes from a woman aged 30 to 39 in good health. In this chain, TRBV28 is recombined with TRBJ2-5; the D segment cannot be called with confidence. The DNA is TGTGCCAGCAGTTTACCCGTGGGCCAAGAGACCCAGTACTTC. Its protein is CASSLPVGQETQYF.